This T cell receptor (beta chain) was profiled in a study of blood T cell repertoires in COVID-19. A single count supports this clone. From germline, CDR1 is MNHEY and CDR2 SVGAGI. This CDR3 has 13 amino acids. V was clipped by 0 bases and J by 12 bases; unmatched bases: 7. The method was immunoSEQ multiplex PCR; TCRdb's version includes in-frame clones alone and lacks a portion of them. Of about 500,000 clones listed, roughly nine tenths are singletons. V gene TRBV6-5 combines with J gene TRBJ1-1; 7 bases match TRBD1. The receptor comes from a man between 18 and 29 years old with COVID-19, enrolled during active disease. The sequenced material came from peripheral blood. The CDR3 loop reads CASSYSTGRTTFF. The CDR3 DNA reads TGTGCCAGCAGTTACTCGACAGGGCGTACGACTTTCTTT.